These 21 T cell receptor beta chains originate from one sample sequenced in a study of cytomegalovirus exposure and HLA in healthy donors. Use of 60 Vbeta and 13 Jbeta primers characterized the PCR. Assay used: immunoSEQ multiplex PCR; TCRdb lists only in-frame clones, some missing. The data hold roughly 180,000 clones, with over 80% observed a single time. Sequenced input: PBMCs. The receptor set was obtained from a boy aged 2-9 years in good health and CMV-seronegative.

V gene TRBV9 combines with J gene TRBJ2-1; D is perhaps TRBD1 (6 bases). CDR1 and CDR2 (germline): SGDLS, YYNGEE. The V end lost 3 bases, the J end lost 15 bases, and 34 bases lay between the germline ends. CDR3 size: 18 residues. The CDR3 DNA reads TGTGCCAGCAGCGCCCCACGGGGACAAAACGTTTTAAAGTCTTCTACGTTCTTC. Its protein is CASSAPRGQNVLKSSTFF.

The chain combines TRBV7-9 with TRBJ2-3; the match to TRBD1 covers 9 bases. Germline V lookup: CDR1 SEHNR, CDR2 FQNEAQ (reference sequence). This CDR3 is 14 amino acids long. The V gene end was trimmed by 6 bases and the J gene end by 4 bases; junction bases not matched to a gene: 5. CDR3 in amino acids: CASRFWDRADTQYF. In DNA form, the CDR3 reads TGTGCCAGCAGGTTCTGGGACAGGGCAGATACGCAGTATTTT.

In its sample, this clone was seen a few times. The V and J genes are TRBV7-2 and TRBJ2-2, with 7 nucleotides matching TRBD1. Trimming removed 5 bases from V and 7 bases from J; junction bases left unmatched: 4. The CDR3 has 13 amino acids. Germline CDR1 SGHTA, CDR2 FQGNSA. The CDR3 nucleotides read TGTGCCAGCAGCGACAGGGTAGTCGGGGAGCTGTTTTTT. Translating it yields CASSDRVVGELFF.

This chain uses TRBV19 with TRBJ1-6; D may be TRBD1 (6 bases). The V gene's germline CDR1 is LNHDA and CDR2 SQIVND (reference sequence). The CDR3 loop spans 14 amino acids. V was cut by 3 bases and J by 10 bases, with 13 bases left in between. The CDR3 DNA follows: TGTGCCAGTAGTATTCGGGGGGCAGAGTCACCCCTCCACTTT. Translated: CASSIRGAESPLHF.

The gene calls are TRBV19 and TRBJ1-4; 10 bases map to TRBD1. The J segment lost 5 bases and the V segment lost 4 bases, leaving 10 bases of the junction unmatched. From germline, CDR1 is LNHDA and CDR2 SQIVND (reference sequence). The CDR3 loop spans 17 amino acids. CDR3 amino acids: CASSTPGQGLRNEKLFF. The DNA of the CDR3 is TGTGCCAGTAGTACCCCGGGACAGGGGCTTAGAAATGAAAAACTGTTTTTT.

The V and J genes are TRBV9 and TRBJ1-3; 8 bases are shared with TRBD1. V dropped 3 bases and J dropped 2; count of bases not matched to a gene: 7. The CDR3 sequence is 16 residues long. Germline loops: CDR1 SGDLS, CDR2 YYNGEE. In DNA form, the CDR3 reads TGTGCCAGCAGCGCACCAGGGGGCGGAACTGGAAACACCATATATTTT. Translation gives CASSAPGGGTGNTIYF.

This clone came up once. The J gene is TRBJ1-2, the V gene TRBV30; 9 bases are a match to TRBD1. V was pared by 4 bases and J by 7 bases, with 7 bases of the junction left unmatched. Germline CDR1 reads GTSNPN; CDR2 reads SVGIG (reference sequence). The CDR3 runs 13 residues. CDR3 protein: CAWTLQGASGYTF. The CDR3 DNA follows: TGTGCCTGGACCCTACAGGGGGCAAGTGGCTACACCTTC.

V gene TRBV7-2 combines with J gene TRBJ1-2; the D is unclear. In germline, CDR1 is SGHTA, CDR2 FQGNSA. CDR3 length equals 15 residues. V was clipped by 1 base and J by 4 bases, with 13 bases between them. CDR3 DNA: TGTGCCAGCAGCTTAGATCGGGCGGGGATCTATGGCTACACCTTC. Protein sequence: CASSLDRAGIYGYTF.

V and J are TRBV6-5 and TRBJ2-6; D is perhaps TRBD1 (5 bases). V was pared by 3 bases and J by 0 bases, with 9 bases between. Germline lookup yields CDR1 MNHEY and CDR2 SVGAGI. The CDR3 length is 16 residues. Here the CDR3 DNA reads TGTGCCAGCAGTTATGGGGCAGTCTCTGGGGCCAACGTCCTGACTTTC. It encodes CASSYGAVSGANVLTF.

This sequence joins TRBV27 and TRBJ2-1; tentative D call: TRBD2 (6 bases). The V and J ends lost 6 bases and 6 bases respectively, with 21 bases between them. The CDR3 is 16 amino acids. CDR1 and CDR2 from the germline V gene are MNHEY and SMNVEV (reference sequence). CDR3 in DNA: TGTGCCAGCAGACCTGCTACGGGGGTGGGTCCCAATGAGCAGTTCTTC. Residues: CASRPATGVGPNEQFF.

This clone was recorded a few times. V usage is TRBV6-5 and J usage is TRBJ1-1, with TRBD1 identical over 8 bases. With V trimmed by 8 bases and J by 6 bases, 11 bases remained unmatched. CDR3 length: 14 amino acids. CDR1 and CDR2 (germline): MNHEY, SVGAGI. CDR3 residues: CASGQGTGAAEAFF. The CDR3 region has the DNA TGTGCCAGCGGACAGGGAACTGGGGCTGCTGAAGCTTTCTTT.

The chain is built from TRBV6-1 and TRBJ1-1; D perhaps matches TRBD1 (6 bases). This CDR3 has 13 residues. Trimming cost V 7 bases and J 1 base, with 10 bases left between them. The germline V gene encodes CDR1 MNHNS and CDR2 SASEGT. CDR3: CASTVGGNTEAFF. The CDR3, as DNA: TGTGCCAGCACAGTAGGGGGGAACACTGAAGCTTTCTTT.

This rearrangement joins TRBV7-9 to TRBJ1-3, with TRBD1 as a possible D gene (5 bases). Trimming took 5 bases from V and 0 from J, leaving 11 bases between them. Germline V gene sequence: CDR1 SEHNR, CDR2 FQNEAQ (reference sequence). The CDR3 spans 15 residues. CDR3 coding DNA: TGTGCCAGCAGCCCCCGGACATTCTCTGGAAACACCATATATTTT. Protein: CASSPRTFSGNTIYF.

The chain couples TRBV5-3 to TRBJ2-1; TRBD2 matches at 7 bases. TRBV5-3 is annotated as an ORF whose role is uncertain. With V trimmed by 0 bases and J by 8 bases, 8 bases remained unmatched. This CDR3 region has 15 residues. DNA of the CDR3: TGTGCCAGAAGCTTGGGGCGGGAGTCCGTAGATGAGCAGTTCTTC. Translation: CARSLGRESVDEQFF.

The CDR3, as DNA: TGCGCCAGCGGCCTTAGGAGCGGGGGGCTCAATGAGCAGTTCTTC. This gives the protein CASGLRSGGLNEQFF. J is TRBJ2-1 and V is TRBV5-1; 9 bases fit TRBD2. With V trimmed by 7 bases and J by 6 bases, 11 bases remained unmatched. Germline V gene data show CDR1 as SGHRS and CDR2 as YFSETQ. The CDR3 covers 15 residues.

The chain recombines TRBV30 with TRBJ1-5; 7 nucleotides agree with TRBD1. V shed 4 bases, J shed 3 bases, and the junction held 3 bases outside the gene matches. The CDR3 is made up of 13 amino acids. Germline V CDR1 and CDR2: GTSNPN, SVGIG (reference sequence). CDR3 loop: CAWTTGDNQPQHF. For the CDR3, the DNA is TGTGCCTGGACAACAGGGGACAATCAGCCCCAGCATTTT.

V is TRBV7-6 and J is TRBJ2-3, with TRBD2 matching 13 bases. The CDR3 contains 17 residues. Germline V gives CDR1 SGHVS, CDR2 FNYEAQ. With 5 bases clipped from V and 8 bases from J, the junction kept 13 bases outside the gene matches. CDR3 sequence: CASSRPGLAGLGVTQYF. CDR3 nucleotide sequence: TGTGCCAGCAGCCGTCCGGGACTAGCGGGATTAGGGGTTACGCAGTATTTT.

The chain recombines TRBV5-1 with TRBJ2-7, with a possible D match to TRBD1 (6 bases). Germline V gives CDR1 SGHRS, CDR2 YFSETQ. The V gene lost 4 bases and the J gene lost 4 bases, with 12 bases spanning the gap. This CDR3 has 13 amino acids. The CDR3 loop is CASSAGQTYEQYF. CDR3 sequence (DNA): TGCGCCAGCAGCGCCGGACAGACGTACGAGCAGTACTTC.

J is TRBJ2-1 and V is TRBV7-8; weak D call: TRBD2 (5 bases). CDR3 length equals 13 residues. The V end was cut by 2 bases, the J end by 8 bases, with 10 bases between. Germline loops: CDR1 SGHVS, CDR2 FQNEAQ. In DNA, the CDR3 is TGTGCCAGCAGCTTACCTAGCATCGATGAGCAGTTCTTC. Amino acid sequence: CASSLPSIDEQFF.

The genes are TRBV4-3 and TRBJ1-3; D not resolved. The CDR3 covers 16 residues. Trimming took off 0 bases at V and 9 bases at J, with 18 bases between the two ends. Germline V gene data show CDR1 as LGHNA and CDR2 as YSLEER. CDR3 sequence (DNA): TGCGCCAGCAGCCAAGATCTAATCGGGCCAGCGGGCACCATATATTTT. Translation gives CASSQDLIGPAGTIYF.

V usage is TRBV6-4 and J usage is TRBJ2-1; possible D gene TRBD2, 5 bases. V lost 7 bases to trimming and J lost 6 bases, with 16 bases between them. Germline loops: CDR1 MRHNA, CDR2 SNTAGT. The CDR3 has 14 amino acids. CDR3: CASTSGYGFNEQFF. CDR3 in DNA: TGTGCCAGCACGAGCGGCTATGGTTTCAATGAGCAGTTCTTC.